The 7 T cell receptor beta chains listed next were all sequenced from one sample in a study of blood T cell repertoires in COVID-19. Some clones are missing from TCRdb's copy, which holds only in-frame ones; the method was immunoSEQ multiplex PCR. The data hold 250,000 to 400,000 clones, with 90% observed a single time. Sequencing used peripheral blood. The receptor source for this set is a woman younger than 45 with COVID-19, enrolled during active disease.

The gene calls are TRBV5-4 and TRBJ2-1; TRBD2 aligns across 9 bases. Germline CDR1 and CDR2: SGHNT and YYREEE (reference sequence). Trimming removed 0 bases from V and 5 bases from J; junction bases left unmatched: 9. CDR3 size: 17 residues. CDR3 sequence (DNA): TGTGCCAGCAGCTTGGCCATTGGTAGCGGGGGCCACAATGAGCAGTTCTTC. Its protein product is CASSLAIGSGGHNEQFF.

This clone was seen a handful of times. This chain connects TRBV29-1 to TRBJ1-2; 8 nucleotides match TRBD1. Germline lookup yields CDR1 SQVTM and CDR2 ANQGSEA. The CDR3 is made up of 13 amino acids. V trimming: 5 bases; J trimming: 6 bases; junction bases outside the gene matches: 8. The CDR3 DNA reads TGCAGCGTTAGTACAGGGGGGACTGATGGCTACACCTTC. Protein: CSVSTGGTDGYTF. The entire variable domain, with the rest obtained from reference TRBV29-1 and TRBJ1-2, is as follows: SAVISQKPSRDICQRGTSLTIQCQVDSQVTMMFWYRQQPGQSLTLIATANQGSEATYESGFVIDKFPISRPNLTFSTLTVSNMSPEDSSIYLCSVSTGGTDGYTFGSGTRLTVV.

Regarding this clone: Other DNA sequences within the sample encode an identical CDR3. The CDR3 here is CAWSGGQGLNTEAFF. CDR3 nucleotide sequence: TGTGCCTGGAGCGGAGGACAGGGCCTAAACACTGAAGCTTTCTTT. The chain uses TRBV30 and TRBJ1-1; 8 nucleotides align to TRBD1. The CDR3 consists of 15 residues. J lost 2 bases, V lost 3 bases, and 8 bases had no gene match. CDR1 and CDR2 from the germline V gene are GTSNPN and SVGIG (reference sequence).

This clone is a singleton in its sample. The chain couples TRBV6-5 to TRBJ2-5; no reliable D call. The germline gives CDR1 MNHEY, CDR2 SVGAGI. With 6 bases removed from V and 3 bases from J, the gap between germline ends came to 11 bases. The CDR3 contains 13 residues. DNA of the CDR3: TGTGCCAGCAGAACTAACGGTGAAGAGACCCAGTACTTC. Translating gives CASRTNGEETQYF.

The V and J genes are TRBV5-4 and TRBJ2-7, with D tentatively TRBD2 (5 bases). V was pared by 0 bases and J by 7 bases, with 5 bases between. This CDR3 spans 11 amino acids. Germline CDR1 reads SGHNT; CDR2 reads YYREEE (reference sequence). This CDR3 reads CASSLGREQYF. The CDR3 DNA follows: TGTGCCAGCAGCTTGGGGAGGGAGCAGTACTTC.

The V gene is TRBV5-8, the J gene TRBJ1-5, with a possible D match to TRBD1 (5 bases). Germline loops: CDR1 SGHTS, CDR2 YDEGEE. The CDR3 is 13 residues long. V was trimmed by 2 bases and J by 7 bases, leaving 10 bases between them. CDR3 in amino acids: CASSFLGGQPQHF. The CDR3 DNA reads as TGTGCCAGCAGCTTTTTGGGGGGACAGCCCCAGCATTTT.

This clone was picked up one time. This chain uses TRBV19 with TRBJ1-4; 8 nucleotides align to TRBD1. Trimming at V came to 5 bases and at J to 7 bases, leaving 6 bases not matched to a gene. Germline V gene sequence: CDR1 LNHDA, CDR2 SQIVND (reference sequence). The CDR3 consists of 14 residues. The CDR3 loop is CASSSQGVGEKLFF. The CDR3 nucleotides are TGTGCCAGTAGTTCACAGGGGGTTGGTGAAAAACTGTTTTTT.